The T cell receptor (beta chain) under discussion was sequenced for a study of blood T cell repertoires in COVID-19. About the study: Sources were T cells, B-cell-depleted T cells, or PBMCs; the material itself was cDNA or gDNA.

Original processing notes: Nucleated cell number was recorded as an estimate derived from reference gene primer amplification. Clones were sequenced by immunoSEQ multiplex PCR, and TCRdb holds only the in-frame ones, with some missing. V and J calls and clone size follow that table, whereas D and trimming were derived from the DNA. In the table there are roughly 290,000 clones, 75% to 90% of which are singletons. Cohorts were based on clinical histories the participants reported. The germline gives CDR1 GTSNPN, CDR2 SVGIG (reference sequence). This CDR3 is 14 amino acids long. The ends were cut back, 1 base at V and 9 bases at J, with 17 bases in the middle.

The chain has TRBV30 and TRBJ2-3; TRBD2 is a possible D gene (6 bases). The TCR sequence derives from a woman aged 40 to 55 who had recovered from COVID-19. The sample comprised PBMCs or T cells enriched from blood (not recorded which). The CDR3, as DNA: TGTGCCTGGAGTGAACAGACCGGGACTTCAACGCAGTATTTT. This sequence encodes CAWSEQTGTSTQYF.